The 30 T cell receptor beta chains below all came from one sample that was sequenced in a study of blood T cell repertoires in COVID-19. Using immunoSEQ multiplex PCR, the repertoire was profiled, and TCRdb retains in-frame clones only, with some absent. The sample consists of 100,000 to 150,000 clones, approximately 80% of them appearing once. The specimen was peripheral blood. These receptor sequences come from a man aged 65 to 85 with acute or convalescent COVID-19.

The V and J genes are TRBV7-9 and TRBJ2-5; TRBD1 might be the D (5 bases). This CDR3 region has 15 residues. Between the trimmed V and J ends, which lost 3 bases and 5 bases, there was a span of 16 bases. Germline CDR1 SEHNR, CDR2 FQNEAQ (reference sequence). This CDR3 reads CASSFPGLVGETQYF. CDR3 DNA: TGTGCCAGCAGCTTTCCAGGGTTGGTCGGGGAGACCCAGTACTTC.

The chain combines TRBV15 with TRBJ1-3; TRBD1 might be the D (5 bases). Germline assignment: CDR1 LNHNV and CDR2 YYDKDF (reference sequence). The CDR3 loop spans 14 amino acids. V lost 5 bases to trimming and J lost 3 bases, with 11 bases between them. The CDR3 loop is CATSPQVGGNTIYF. The CDR3 DNA sequence: TGTGCCACCAGCCCACAGGTGGGTGGAAACACCATATATTTT.

The genes are TRBV5-1 and TRBJ2-7; TRBD1 matches at 8 bases. Trimming cost V 5 bases and J 7 bases; bases outside gene matches: 11. Germline V gene lookup returns CDR1 SGHRS and CDR2 YFSETQ. The length of the CDR3 is 14 residues. The CDR3 DNA reads TGCGCCAGCAGGACCTCAGGGGGCGCGGGAGAGCAGTACTTC. Translating gives CASRTSGGAGEQYF.

The chain couples TRBV29-1 to TRBJ2-7, with TRBD1 as a possible D gene (6 bases). CDR1 is SQVTM and CDR2 is ANQGSEA in the germline V gene. V lost 6 bases to trimming and J lost 3 bases, with 9 bases between them. The CDR3 sequence is 11 residues long. CDR3 in amino acids: CSVLQGYEQYF. As DNA, the CDR3 is TGCAGCGTGTTACAGGGCTACGAGCAGTACTTC.

In the case of this clone: One end of the junction is discordant with germline, which a read error may explain. V and J are TRBV10-1 and TRBJ2-1; D is possibly TRBD1 (5 bases). The CDR3 loop spans 13 amino acids. CDR1 and CDR2 (germline): WNHNN, SYGVQD (reference sequence). The DNA for the CDR3 is TGCGCCAGCAGTCGGACACATTACACTGAGCAGTTCTTC. The encoded protein is CASSRTHYTEQFF.

The chain links TRBV4-1 to TRBJ2-5, with TRBD2 matching over 11 bases. The CDR3 runs to 17 residues. The V gene end was trimmed by 0 bases and the J gene end by 1 base; junction bases not matched to a gene: 4. Germline V CDR1 and CDR2: MGHRA, YSYEKL. CDR3 coding DNA: TGCGCCAGCAGCCAAGATCGCGGGACTAGCGGCCAAGAGACCCAGTACTTC. It yields the protein CASSQDRGTSGQETQYF.

J is TRBJ1-1 and V is TRBV28; perhaps TRBD1 as D (6 bases). The CDR3 has 11 amino acids. Germline loops: CDR1 MDHEN, CDR2 SYDVKM. V lost 7 bases to trimming and J lost 5 bases, with 8 bases between them. The CDR3, as DNA: TGTGCCAGCACAACAGGGACTGAAGCTTTCTTT. Translated: CASTTGTEAFF. Using reference TRBV28 and TRBJ1-1 for the parts outside the CDR3, the full variable domain is DVKVTQSSRYLVKRTGEKVFLECVQDMDHENMFWYRQDPGLGLRLIYFSYDVKMKEKGDIPEGYSVSREKKERFSLILESASTNQTSMYLCASTTGTEAFFGQGTRLTVV.

This chain connects TRBV9 to TRBJ2-7; 7 positions match TRBD1. Trimming took 4 bases from V and 7 from J; bases not matched to a gene: 11. Germline CDR1 reads SGDLS; CDR2 reads YYNGEE. This CDR3 has 14 residues. The CDR3 region is CASSPSTGAREQYF. The CDR3 region has the DNA TGTGCCAGCAGCCCGTCCACAGGGGCCAGGGAGCAGTACTTC.

The rearrangement joins TRBV7-9 to TRBJ2-3; possibly TRBD1 for D (5 bases). The V end was cut by 8 bases, the J end by 0 bases, with 21 bases between. The germline V gene has CDR1 SEHNR and CDR2 FQNEAQ (reference sequence). The CDR3 sequence is 17 residues long. The CDR3 loop reads CASSWGRRTRSTDTQYF. DNA of the CDR3: TGTGCCAGCTCCTGGGGTAGGCGGACAAGAAGCACAGATACGCAGTATTTT.

The V call is TRBV14, the J call TRBJ1-1, with unresolved D. Looked up from germline, CDR1 is SGHDN and CDR2 is FVKESK. Trimming pared 1 base from V and 7 bases from J, leaving 19 bases between. CDR3 size: 16 residues. The CDR3 region is CASSQVIGKGALEAFF. In DNA form, the CDR3 reads TGTGCCAGCAGCCAAGTAATTGGGAAGGGAGCGCTTGAAGCTTTCTTT. Complete variable domain (other parts from reference TRBV14 and TRBJ1-1): EAGVTQFPSHSVIEKGQTVTLRCDPISGHDNLYWYRRVMGKEIKFLLHFVKESKQDESGMPNNRFLAERTGGTYSTLKVQPAELEDSGVYFCASSQVIGKGALEAFFGQGTRLTVV.

The genes are TRBV7-6 and TRBJ2-3; 13 nucleotides agree with TRBD2. With 4 bases clipped from V and 4 bases from J, the junction kept 8 bases outside the gene matches. The CDR3 consists of 17 residues. The germline CDR1 and CDR2 sequences are SGHVS and FNYEAQ. The CDR3 nucleotides read TGTGCCAGCAGCTCCGCCCGGACTAGCGGGGGTGCAGATACGCAGTATTTT. Translation gives CASSSARTSGGADTQYF.

The rearrangement links TRBV11-2 to TRBJ2-2; TRBD1 matches 8 bases. The CDR3 length is 16 residues. V shed 3 bases and J 6 bases; nucleotides not matched to a gene: 9. CDR1 is SGHAT, CDR2 FQNNGV, per germline. The CDR3 is CASSFLRGRGSGELFF. CDR3 bases: TGTGCCAGCAGCTTCCTCAGGGGGCGCGGGTCCGGGGAGCTGTTTTTT.

J is TRBJ1-5 and V is TRBV5-1; 8 positions agree with TRBD1. The germline V gene has CDR1 SGHRS and CDR2 YFSETQ. The CDR3 is made up of 16 amino acids. Unmatched junction bases numbered 10, after V lost 4 bases and J lost 4 bases. CDR3 DNA: TGCGCCAGCAGCCATGGTCCGGACAGGGCAAATCAGCCCCAGCATTTT. Amino acids: CASSHGPDRANQPQHF.

The rearrangement uses TRBV5-1 and TRBJ2-3, with 7 bases matching TRBD1. The V segment lost 0 bases and the J segment 2 bases; nucleotides outside the gene matches: 3. The length of the CDR3 is 15 residues. Germline CDR1 SGHRS, CDR2 YFSETQ. This CDR3 is CASSLDTGATDTQYF. The CDR3, as DNA: TGCGCCAGCAGCTTGGATACAGGGGCCACAGATACGCAGTATTTT.

The chain couples TRBV5-1 to TRBJ1-6; D perhaps matches TRBD1 (6 bases). Deletions cut 7 bases from V and 7 bases from J, with 15 bases between. The CDR3 is made up of 14 amino acids. From germline, CDR1 is SGHRS and CDR2 YFSETQ. The CDR3 here is CASGQGHQNSPLHF. The CDR3 DNA sequence: TGCGCCAGCGGCCAGGGACACCAGAATTCACCCCTCCACTTT.

The genes are TRBV18 and TRBJ1-4, with TRBD1 matching over 9 bases. After removal of 6 bases from V and 14 bases from J, the junction contained 10 bases not matched to a gene. This CDR3 contains 13 residues. Per germline, CDR1 KGHSH and CDR2 LQKENI. CDR3 loop: CASSSRETGGLFF. The CDR3 bases are TGTGCCAGCTCGTCAAGGGAGACAGGGGGTCTGTTTTTT.

The chain carries TRBV2 and TRBJ2-4; D may be TRBD2 (6 bases). Per the germline V gene, CDR1 is SNHLY and CDR2 is FYNNEI. The V gene lost 4 bases and the J gene lost 0 bases, with 16 bases spanning the gap. CDR3 size: 17 residues. CDR3 protein: CASSGGTYLLAKNIQYF. The CDR3 DNA reads as TGTGCCAGCAGTGGCGGGACCTACCTATTAGCCAAAAACATTCAGTACTTC.

CDR3 sequence reads: CASSRSSGNTIYF. The CDR3 coding sequence is TGTGCCAGCAGTAGGAGCTCTGGAAACACCATATATTTT. The chain couples TRBV12-3 or TRBV12-4 to TRBJ1-3; D is undetermined. V was clipped by 5 bases and J by 0 bases, with 5 bases between them. This CDR3 region has 13 residues.

V and J are TRBV6-6 and TRBJ2-5; 7 nucleotides match TRBD2. The V gene end was trimmed by 2 bases and the J gene end by 13 bases; junction bases not matched to a gene: 10. Germline V gives CDR1 MNHNY, CDR2 SVGAGI (reference sequence). There are 13 residues in the CDR3. The CDR3 loop is CASSYGDNGGVYF. Written as DNA, the CDR3 is TGTGCCAGCAGTTACGGGGATAATGGGGGGGTGTACTTC.

The chain joins TRBV27 to TRBJ2-3, with D possibly TRBD2 on 6 matching bases. Trimming pared 7 bases from V and 0 bases from J, leaving 11 bases between. This CDR3 contains 14 residues. Looked up from germline, CDR1 is MNHEY and CDR2 is SMNVEV (reference sequence). CDR3: CASTRDSSTDTQYF. CDR3 in DNA: TGTGCCAGCACCCGGGACTCCAGCACAGATACGCAGTATTTT.

The chain links TRBV4-1 to TRBJ1-2, with D perhaps TRBD1 (5 bases). CDR1 is MGHRA, CDR2 YSYEKL, per germline. CDR3 length: 13 residues. The ends were cut back, 1 base at V and 6 bases at J, with 9 bases in the middle. CDR3 bases: TGCGCCAGCAGCCAAGTTATGGGGCATGGCTACACCTTC. This codes for CASSQVMGHGYTF.

The genes are TRBV9 and TRBJ2-7; 9 bases align to TRBD1. V was clipped by 0 bases and J by 1 base; unmatched bases: 11. Looked up from germline, CDR1 is SGDLS and CDR2 is YYNGEE. The CDR3 sequence is 18 residues long. CDR3 loop: CASSVDTLGQGISYEQYF. CDR3 nucleotide sequence: TGTGCCAGCAGCGTAGACACATTGGGACAGGGAATTTCCTACGAGCAGTACTTC.

The chain uses TRBV6-5 and TRBJ1-5; 8 bases agree with TRBD1. Per the germline V gene, CDR1 is MNHEY and CDR2 is SVGAGI. The CDR3 sequence is 14 residues long. V was clipped by 6 bases and J by 7 bases; unmatched bases: 8. The chain's CDR3 is CASSRTGSGQPQHF. As DNA, the CDR3 is TGTGCCAGCAGCCGGACAGGGAGTGGGCAGCCCCAGCATTTT.

The chain is built from TRBV6-5 and TRBJ1-2, with 7 bases that match TRBD1. V shed 5 bases, J shed 6 bases, and the junction held 6 bases outside the gene matches. The germline V gene has CDR1 MNHEY and CDR2 SVGAGI. This CDR3 is 13 amino acids long. The CDR3 DNA sequence: TGTGCCAGCAGTAACAGGGGCGTGGATGGCTACACCTTC. It translates to CASSNRGVDGYTF.

The chain carries TRBV10-3 and TRBJ2-7; TRBD2 might be the D (5 bases). This CDR3 is built from 12 residues. Germline V gene data show CDR1 as ENHRY and CDR2 as SYGVKD. The V gene lost 6 bases and the J gene lost 4 bases, with 10 bases spanning the gap. Here the CDR3 reads CAISPLGYEQYF. Written as DNA, the CDR3 is TGTGCCATCAGCCCACTAGGGTACGAGCAGTACTTC.

The chain links TRBV3-1 (or the pseudogene TRBV3-2) to TRBJ2-7, with 11 positions matching TRBD1. CDR1 LGHDT and CDR2 YNNKEL come from the germline V gene (reference sequence). J was trimmed by 3 bases and V by 4 bases; bases with no gene match: 5. The CDR3 runs to 15 residues. The CDR3 here is CASSRLGQGVYEQYF. The CDR3 region has the DNA TGTGCCAGCAGCCGCCTGGGACAGGGGGTCTACGAGCAGTACTTC.

V and J are TRBV5-1 and TRBJ1-1, with 10 bases lining up with TRBD1. This CDR3 is 15 amino acids long. V shed 4 bases and J 5 bases; nucleotides not matched to a gene: 8. Germline loops: CDR1 SGHRS, CDR2 YFSETQ. Here the CDR3 DNA reads TGCGCCAGCAGCCCCGGGACAGGGGCCGGGACTGAAGCTTTCTTT. It yields the protein CASSPGTGAGTEAFF. Supplemented by reference TRBV5-1 and TRBJ1-1, the full variable domain reads KAGVTQTPRYLIKTRGQQVTLSCSPISGHRSVSWYQQTPGQGLQFLFEYFSETQRNKGNFPGRFSGRQFSNSRSEMNVSTLELGDSALYLCASSPGTGAGTEAFFGQGTRLTVV.

The rearrangement links TRBV11-2 to TRBJ2-2, with 13 positions matching TRBD2. The germline CDR1 and CDR2 sequences are SGHAT and FQNNGV. Trimming removed 3 bases from V and 6 bases from J; junction bases left unmatched: 10. This CDR3 is 18 amino acids long. CDR3 nucleotides: TGTGCCAGCAGCTTCGCCAGAGGACTAGCGGGGGCTTCCGGGGAGCTGTTTTTT. Amino acids: CASSFARGLAGASGELFF.

This clone was counted a few times. The genes are TRBV27 and TRBJ1-2; 10 positions agree with TRBD1. J lost 6 bases, V lost 5 bases, and 9 bases had no gene match. The CDR3 totals 15 residues. Looked up from germline, CDR1 is MNHEY and CDR2 is SMNVEV (reference sequence). The chain's CDR3 is CASSPRQGAWNGYTF. The CDR3 DNA sequence: TGTGCCAGCAGTCCGCGACAGGGGGCGTGGAATGGCTACACCTTC.

This chain joins TRBV4-1 and TRBJ1-2; D is unclear. The CDR3 is 13 amino acids. Deletions cut 3 bases from V and 0 bases from J, with 5 bases between. CDR1 is MGHRA, CDR2 YSYEKL, per germline. The chain's CDR3 is CASSQPANYGYTF. As DNA, the CDR3 is TGCGCCAGCAGCCAGCCAGCTAACTATGGCTACACCTTC.